This T cell receptor beta chain was retrieved from a study of OX40 agonist ivuxolimab in advanced cancers. Study-wide context: Ivuxolimab, an agonistic anti-OX40 (CD134) antibody, was given to patients.

The table came from immunoSEQ multiplex PCR; TCRdb's copy has only in-frame clones and leaves some out. The sample carries tens of thousands of clones, approximately 90% recorded once. Overall study findings and caveats: Normalized T-cell clonal expansion was also low in a subset of nonresponders.

Comments on this clone: The target antigen is unknown.

Germline V lookup: CDR1 SGHRS, CDR2 YFSETQ. The CDR3 is made up of 13 amino acids. J gave up 2 bases and V 6 bases, and 5 bases lay outside the gene matches. The sequence was obtained from an adult with an advanced solid tumor such as melanoma, head and neck, liver or kidney cancer. The specimen was CD4+ or CD8+ T cells sorted from blood, collected in a trial of the OX40 agonist ivuxolimab. This chain joins TRBV5-1 and TRBJ2-7; 7 bases are shared with TRBD2. CDR3 bases: TGCGCCAGCAAGAACGCGGGAGCCTACGAGCAGTACTTC. Amino acid sequence: CASKNAGAYEQYF.